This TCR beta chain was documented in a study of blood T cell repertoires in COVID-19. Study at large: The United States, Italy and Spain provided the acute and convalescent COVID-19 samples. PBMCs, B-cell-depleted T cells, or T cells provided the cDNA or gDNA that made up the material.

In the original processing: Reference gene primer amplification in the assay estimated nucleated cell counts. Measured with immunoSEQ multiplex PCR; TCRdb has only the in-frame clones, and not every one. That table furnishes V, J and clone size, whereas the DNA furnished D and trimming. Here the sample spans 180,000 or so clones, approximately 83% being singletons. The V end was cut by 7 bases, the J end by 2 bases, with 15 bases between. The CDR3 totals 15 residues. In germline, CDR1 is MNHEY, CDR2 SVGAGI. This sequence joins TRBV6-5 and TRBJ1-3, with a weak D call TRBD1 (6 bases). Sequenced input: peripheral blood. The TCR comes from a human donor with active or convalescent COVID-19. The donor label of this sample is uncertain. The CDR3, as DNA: TGTGCCAGCACCCCCTACAGGGCGGCTGGAAACACCATATATTTT. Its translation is CASTPYRAAGNTIYF.